This TCR beta chain was profiled in a study of OX40 agonist ivuxolimab in advanced cancers. The germline V gene encodes CDR1 SGHNT and CDR2 YENEEA. Losses at the gene ends were 5 bases for V and 4 bases for J; bases not matched to a gene: 7. The CDR3 is 16 amino acids. Libraries were prepared by immunoSEQ multiplex PCR; TCRdb keeps only in-frame clonotypes and omits some of them. The sample yields 70,000 or so clones, around 80% seen once. Blood got drawn at baseline, again on cycle 4 day 1, and then on cycle 7 day 1. This clonotype was sampled from an adult with an advanced solid tumor such as melanoma, head and neck, liver or kidney cancer. The specimen comprised CD4+ or CD8+ T cells sorted from blood, sampled in a trial of the OX40 agonist ivuxolimab. The rearrangement uses TRBV11-3 and TRBJ2-2, with 10 bases matching TRBD1. CDR3 loop: CASSQQRTGGTGELFF. CDR3 DNA: TGTGCCAGCAGCCAGCAGAGGACAGGGGGCACCGGGGAGCTGTTTTTT.